This T cell receptor (beta chain) emerged from a study of T cells in Graves' hyperthyroidism and ophthalmopathy. RNA transcripts provided the source from which TCR beta CDR3 regions were amplified. First-round RT-PCR with HTBI primers amplified the TCR CDR3 region. One entry per CDR3 protein results from TCRdb running MiXCR on the multiplex PCR reads. The sample consists of hundreds of thousands of distinct CDR3 sequences, more than 12% of them appearing once. CDR3 length: 16 residues. CDR1 SGHTA and CDR2 FQGTGA come from the germline V gene. Between the trimmed V and J ends, which lost 3 bases and 6 bases, there was a span of 19 bases. At least ten counts were recorded for this clonotype.

The sequenced sample was blood. This clonotype was obtained from a woman in her 50s with Graves' ophthalmopathy. The chain carries TRBV7-3 and TRBJ2-3; TRBD2 is a possible D gene (6 bases). This CDR3 is CASSLTSHPVEDTQYF. The CDR3 DNA is TGTGCCAGCAGCTTGACTAGTCACCCGGTGGAGGATACGCAGTATTTT.